The source of this T cell receptor beta chain is a study of regulatory T cells in long-lasting Graves disease. Assembly of TCR beta libraries relied on iRepertoire HTBI primers together with Arm-PCR of CDR3 regions. TCRdb reprocessed the multiplex PCR reads with MiXCR, giving one entry per CDR3 protein. The sample holds fewer than 650,000 distinct CDR3 sequences; around 17% are singletons and the top ten take around 19%. As for time point: newly diagnosed GD, antithyroid drugs for less than 3 months. Scientists built the TCR library using RNA that was extracted from PBMCs. This clonotype was counted between two and nine times. V was shortened by 5 bases and J by 4 bases, with 19 bases between the two germline ends. Germline V gene sequence: CDR1 SGHRS, CDR2 YFSETQ. CDR3 length: 15 amino acids. These data were also filed under a second study, of T cells in Graves' hyperthyroidism and ophthalmopathy. Per that study: The primer set for the first-round RT-PCR of the TCR CDR3 was HTBI.

The sequencing used peripheral blood mononuclear cells (PBMCs), collected at new diagnosis, from a patient treated with antithyroid drugs. The rearrangement links TRBV5-1 to TRBJ2-7; D might be TRBD1 (5 bases). This TCR was sampled from a woman aged 25 to 39 with Graves disease. In nucleotides, the CDR3 is TGCGCCAGCAGAACAGGCGACAGAAACCCTTACGAGCAGTACTTC. This gives the protein CASRTGDRNPYEQYF.